This T cell receptor (beta chain) was documented in a study of neurological immune-mediated disorders. Study conclusions and caveats: Private repertoires in all groups were suggested, as expanded clones shared no CDR3 amino acid sequences across subjects.

TCRdb fed the 5' RACE reads into MiXCR, producing one record per CDR3 protein. The table includes 93,000 or so distinct CDR3 sequences, 9.5% to 14% detected once. This clonotype was counted at least ten times. Antigen: not known. As to time point: longitudinal time-point 3. The origin of this receptor is a female donor with HTLV-1-associated myelopathy (HAM/TSP). The sample was PBMCs.

The CDR3 sequence: CASSHLVIGTRTPEQYF. CDR3 sequence (DNA): TGTGCCAGCAGCCACTTAGTTATCGGGACACGAACCCCCGAGCAGTACTTC. J is TRBJ2-7 and V is TRBV11-2; possible D gene TRBD1, 6 bases. V was trimmed by 5 bases and J by 6 bases, leaving 26 bases between them. The CDR3 runs 17 residues. CDR1 is SGHAT, CDR2 FQNNGV, per germline.